What follows describes a single TCR beta chain. The antigen is not known. The sample is drawn from a study of CD8+ T cells in alopecia areata. Study-wide background: The study gave tofacitinib for 6 to 18 months, then 6 months off drug.

General study findings and limits: Patients displayed less clarity in TCR sharing than mice, a finding possibly related to HLA.

V lost 6 bases and J lost 4, with 12 bases in between. CDR3 length: 13 amino acids. Looked up from germline, CDR1 is MNHEY and CDR2 is SVGAGI. In each case, RNA was isolated and then reverse transcribed into cDNA as the sequencing template. Using immunoSEQ multiplex PCR, the repertoire was profiled, and TCRdb retains in-frame clones only, with some absent. The sample has over 200,000 clones; about 60% are singletons. The chain joins TRBV6-5 to TRBJ1-2; tentative D call: TRBD1 (5 bases). The sequence came from a human donor with alopecia areata. The source was CD4+ T cells sorted from blood, collected at week 0. The CDR3 sequence: CASRGERTYGYTF. The CDR3 coding sequence is TGTGCCAGCAGGGGGGAGAGGACCTATGGCTACACCTTC.